The source of this T cell receptor beta chain is a study of shared clonotypes between healthy human individuals. CD45RO negativity and positive selection for CCR7 defined naive CD8 cells, a population that excluded terminally differentiated effector memory CD45RA+ cells. Points on this clone: Antigen unknown.

TCRdb's table, derived via immunoSEQ multiplex PCR, lists solely in-frame clones and lacks some. This table has approximately 740,000 clones, 80% to 95% appearing once. Points from the study as a whole: Among non-shared clonotypes, generation probabilities were lower than among those shared by all four donors.

This sequence was found in a man aged 25-40 years in good health. Source material: naive CD8+ T cells sorted from blood.

The CDR3 bases are TGTGCCAGCAGCTTTGCAGAGACCCAGTACTTC. This codes for CASSFAETQYF. J is TRBJ2-5 and V is TRBV11-2, with unresolved D. CDR1 is SGHAT, CDR2 FQNNGV, per germline. The CDR3 is 11 amino acids. Deletions cut 3 bases from V and 4 bases from J, with 3 bases between.